These 15 T cell receptor beta chains were all obtained from the same sample, sequenced in a study of T cell repertoires in cytomegalovirus infection. Via MiXCR, TCRdb re-called the reads, giving one row per CDR3 protein. The sample lists 200,000 to 300,000 distinct CDR3 sequences; roughly an eighth were seen once. Source material: PBMCs. Receptors were obtained from a human donor in good health (CMV status not recorded). Some clones in this sample may be carry-over from other donors' samples.

This clonotype was found many times. CDR3 amino acids: CASSTGTGHNQPQHF. CDR3 nucleotides: TGTGCCAGCAGTACCGGGACAGGGCACAATCAGCCCCAGCATTTT. This chain uses TRBV12-3 or TRBV12-4 with TRBJ1-5; 9 nucleotides line up with TRBD1. With 5 bases clipped from V and 3 bases from J, the junction kept 5 bases outside the gene matches. This CDR3 region has 15 residues.

CDR3 sequence: CASSQGRGAGTDTQYF. In DNA form, the CDR3 reads TGTGCCAGCAGCCAAGGTCGGGGGGCCGGGACAGATACGCAGTATTTT. The chain joins TRBV3-1 to TRBJ2-3; D possibly corresponds to TRBD2 (7 bases). CDR3 length: 16 residues. Germline V lookup: CDR1 LGHDT, CDR2 YNNKEL (reference sequence). V lost 1 base, J lost 3 bases, and 14 bases lay in between.

This clonotype has just a few counts. This chain links TRBV24-1 with TRBJ1-5; D gene ambiguous. The CDR3 extends over 15 amino acids. Germline V gene data show CDR1 as KGHDR and CDR2 as SFDVKD. The germline V and J ends were trimmed by 4 bases and 6 bases, with 15 bases remaining between them. The CDR3 spells CATSEGRGIGQPQHF. The CDR3 DNA follows: TGTGCCACCAGTGAGGGCCGTGGAATCGGTCAGCCCCAGCATTTT.

This clonotype was seen ten or more times. The chain carries TRBV7-8 and TRBJ2-2; TRBD2 agrees at 7 bases. Germline CDR1 and CDR2: SGHVS and FQNEAQ. The CDR3 totals 15 residues. The J segment lost 3 bases and the V segment lost 0 bases, leaving 1 base of the junction unmatched. The CDR3 coding sequence is TGTGCCAGCAGCTTAGCGGGAGGGGACACCGGGGAGCTGTTTTTT. It specifies CASSLAGGDTGELFF.

This clonotype was seen many times. V usage is TRBV7-9 and J usage is TRBJ1-1; perhaps TRBD1 as D (6 bases). The CDR3 loop spans 17 amino acids. V gave up 5 bases and J gave up 0 bases, with 19 bases separating them. Germline V gene lookup returns CDR1 SEHNR and CDR2 FQNEAQ (reference sequence). The CDR3 loop reads CASSQTWAGELNTEAFF. For the CDR3, the DNA is TGTGCCAGCAGCCAGACGTGGGCAGGGGAATTGAACACTGAAGCTTTCTTT.

This clonotype was seen more than once but under ten times. The V call is TRBV7-3, the J call TRBJ2-7; 13 bases match TRBD2. Germline CDR1 reads SGHTA; CDR2 reads FQGTGA. The J segment lost 5 bases and the V segment lost 5 bases, leaving 6 bases of the junction unmatched. CDR3 length: 15 amino acids. This chain's CDR3 is CASSQGLAGSDEQYF. Written as DNA, the CDR3 is TGTGCCAGCAGCCAGGGACTAGCGGGATCCGACGAGCAGTACTTC.

This clonotype was picked up many times. The chain has TRBV12-5 and TRBJ2-3, with D possibly called TRBD1 or TRBD2 (5 bases each). Germline CDR1 and CDR2: LGHNT and FRNRAP. V was cut by 8 bases and J by 3 bases, with 12 bases left in between. This CDR3 comprises 13 residues. The CDR3 DNA sequence: TGTGCTAGTCGACGAGGGGAGACAGATACGCAGTATTTT. Protein sequence: CASRRGETDTQYF.

Here the CDR3 reads CASSPGTGANVLTF. CDR3 DNA: TGCGCCAGCAGTCCAGGGACTGGGGCCAACGTCCTGACTTTC. V is TRBV5-1 and J is TRBJ2-6; D possibly corresponds to TRBD1 (5 bases). The V gene lost 5 bases and the J gene lost 2 bases, with 8 bases spanning the gap. The V gene's germline CDR1 is SGHRS and CDR2 YFSETQ. The CDR3 is 14 amino acids.

The sample holds a few counts of this clonotype. The chain couples TRBV7-2 to TRBJ1-5; D unclear. Trimming stripped 3 bases from V and 6 bases from J, with 15 bases between. The CDR3 contains 15 residues. The germline gives CDR1 SGHTA, CDR2 FQGNSA. The CDR3 spells CASSLRGMETQPQHF. CDR3 nucleotides: TGTGCCAGCAGCTTGAGAGGGATGGAGACTCAGCCCCAGCATTTT.

This clonotype was seen a handful of times. V and J are TRBV20-1 and TRBJ1-4; D is perhaps TRBD1 (6 bases). V dropped 5 bases and J dropped 8 bases, with 15 bases sitting between them. Germline CDR1 is DFQATT and CDR2 is SNEGSKA (reference sequence). The CDR3 has 13 residues. The chain's CDR3 is CSAGTGLNEKLFF. The CDR3 coding sequence is TGCAGTGCTGGAACAGGGTTGAACGAAAAACTGTTTTTT.

This chain joins TRBV10-3 and TRBJ2-7; D is possibly TRBD1 (6 bases). Germline V lookup: CDR1 ENHRY, CDR2 SYGVKD. This CDR3 spans 16 amino acids. V was clipped by 0 bases and J by 9 bases, with 21 bases between them. CDR3 DNA: TGTGCCATCAGTGAGTCGCTGGGGTCAGGGGTCAGACGGCAGTACTTC. This encodes CAISESLGSGVRRQYF.

This clonotype came up many times. The CDR3 here is CASSLAASLGDEQFF. The CDR3 nucleotides are TGTGCCAGCAGCTTGGCAGCTTCCCTTGGGGATGAGCAGTTCTTC. The rearrangement joins TRBV5-4 to TRBJ2-1; D remains ambiguous. V gave up 0 bases and J gave up 8 bases, with 15 bases separating them. Germline V CDR1 and CDR2: SGHNT, YYREEE (reference sequence). CDR3 length: 15 residues.

This clonotype came up a few times. J is TRBJ2-1 and V is TRBV11-3; TRBD2 is a possible D gene (5 bases). V gave up 1 base and J gave up 13 bases, with 11 bases separating them. CDR1 and CDR2 from the germline V gene are SGHNT and YENEEA. The CDR3 contains 12 residues. CDR3 region: CASSLGHGLQFF. The CDR3 DNA reads as TGTGCCAGCAGCTTAGGCCACGGACTTCAGTTCTTC.

This clonotype was recorded many times. The J gene is TRBJ2-2, the V gene TRBV7-2; 7 nucleotides match TRBD2. Germline CDR1 and CDR2: SGHTA and FQGNSA. J gave up 1 base and V 11 bases, and 10 bases lay outside the gene matches. CDR3 length equals 15 residues. The CDR3 DNA follows: TGTGCCCTCGGTGGTGGCGGGGGGAACACCGGGGAGCTGTTTTTT. Translation gives CALGGGGGNTGELFF.

The V gene is TRBV29-1, the J gene TRBJ2-3, with D unclear. CDR1 is SQVTM, CDR2 ANQGSEA, per germline. The V gene lost 3 bases and the J gene lost 2 bases, with 9 bases spanning the gap. The CDR3 runs to 13 residues. The CDR3 loop reads CSVDFVVTDTQYF. The DNA of the CDR3 is TGCAGCGTTGACTTCGTAGTCACAGATACGCAGTATTTT.